This TCR beta chain appears in the sequencing data of a study of blood T cell repertoires in COVID-19. Whole-study context: Some COVID-19 samples were acute and others convalescent; all came from the United States, Italy and Spain.

Trimming stripped 0 bases from V and 7 bases from J, with 16 bases between. Germline CDR1 and CDR2: SGHRS and YFSETQ. The CDR3 is 15 amino acids. This table comes from immunoSEQ multiplex PCR, and its TCRdb copy is limited to in-frame clones, with some not included. The table records some 180,000 clones, 75% to 90% of them present only once. The sample taken for sequencing was peripheral blood. This TCR came from a woman between 55 and 75 years old with acute or convalescent COVID-19. The gene calls are TRBV5-1 and TRBJ2-5; possibly TRBD1 for D (5 bases). CDR3 region: CASSLGTSTVGTQYF. The CDR3 region has the DNA TGCGCCAGCAGCTTGGGGACATCCACCGTGGGGACCCAGTACTTC.